This T cell receptor (beta chain) is drawn from a study of blood T cell repertoires in COVID-19. Using immunoSEQ multiplex PCR, the repertoire was profiled, and TCRdb retains in-frame clones only, with some absent. The sample includes some 240,000 clones, roughly 80% seen only once; the top ten take roughly 4%. In its sample, this clone was seen once. The sequence came from a man aged 25-40 years with acute COVID-19. The sample consisted of PBMCs or T cells enriched from blood (not recorded which).

The CDR3 sequence is CASSTTSGRGTWNEQFF. Written as DNA, the CDR3 is TGTGCCAGTAGTACGACTAGCGGGAGAGGTACGTGGAATGAGCAGTTCTTC. J is TRBJ2-1 and V is TRBV19, with TRBD2 matching 12 bases. The CDR3 spans 17 residues. CDR1 LNHDA and CDR2 SQIVND come from the germline V gene (reference sequence). J was trimmed by 7 bases and V by 4 bases; bases with no gene match: 11.